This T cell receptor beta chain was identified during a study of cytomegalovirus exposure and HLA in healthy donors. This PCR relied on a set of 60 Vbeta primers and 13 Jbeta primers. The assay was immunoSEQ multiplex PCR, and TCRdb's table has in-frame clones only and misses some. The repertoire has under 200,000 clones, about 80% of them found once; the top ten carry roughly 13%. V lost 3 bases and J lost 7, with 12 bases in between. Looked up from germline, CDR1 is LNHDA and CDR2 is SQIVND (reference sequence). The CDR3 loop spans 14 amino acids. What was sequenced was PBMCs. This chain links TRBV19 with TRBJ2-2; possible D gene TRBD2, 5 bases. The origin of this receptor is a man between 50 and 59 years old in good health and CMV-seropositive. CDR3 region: CASSIGPGYGELFF. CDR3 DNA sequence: TGTGCCAGTAGTATTGGCCCGGGGTACGGGGAGCTGTTTTTT. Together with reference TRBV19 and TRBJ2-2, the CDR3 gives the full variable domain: DGGITQSPKYLFRKEGQNVTLSCEQNLNHDAMYWYRQDPGQGLRLIYYSQIVNDFQKGDIAEGYSVSREKKESFPLTVTSAQKNPTAFYLCASSIGPGYGELFFGEGSRLTVL.